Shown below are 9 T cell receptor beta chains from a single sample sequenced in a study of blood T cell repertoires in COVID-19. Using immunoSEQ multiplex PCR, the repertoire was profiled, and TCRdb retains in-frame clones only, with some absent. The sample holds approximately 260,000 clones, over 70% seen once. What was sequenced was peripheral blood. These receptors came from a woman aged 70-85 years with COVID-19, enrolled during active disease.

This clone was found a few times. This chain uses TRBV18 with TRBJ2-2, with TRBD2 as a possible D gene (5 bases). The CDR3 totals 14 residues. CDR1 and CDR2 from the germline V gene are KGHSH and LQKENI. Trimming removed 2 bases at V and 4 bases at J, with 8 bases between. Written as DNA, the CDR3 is TGTGCCAGCTCACCAAGAGAGGGCACCGGGGAGCTGTTTTTT. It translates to CASSPREGTGELFF.

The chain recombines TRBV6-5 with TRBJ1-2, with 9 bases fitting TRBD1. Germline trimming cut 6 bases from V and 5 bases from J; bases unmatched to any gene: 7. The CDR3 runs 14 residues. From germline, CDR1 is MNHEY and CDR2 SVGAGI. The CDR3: CASRPGQGTYGYTF. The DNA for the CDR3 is TGTGCCAGCAGACCGGGACAGGGAACGTATGGCTACACCTTC.

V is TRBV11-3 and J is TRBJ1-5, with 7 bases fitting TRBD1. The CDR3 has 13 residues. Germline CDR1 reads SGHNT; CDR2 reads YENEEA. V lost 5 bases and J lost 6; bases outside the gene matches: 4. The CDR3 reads CASSPDRTQPQHF. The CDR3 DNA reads TGTGCCAGCAGCCCGGACAGGACTCAGCCCCAGCATTTT.

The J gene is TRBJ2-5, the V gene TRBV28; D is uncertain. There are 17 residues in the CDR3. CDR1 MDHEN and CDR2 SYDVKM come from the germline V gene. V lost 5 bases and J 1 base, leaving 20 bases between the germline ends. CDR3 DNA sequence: TGTGCCAGCAGTCCCTACTACGGAAGCCCTACCCAAGAGACCCAGTACTTC. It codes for CASSPYYGSPTQETQYF.

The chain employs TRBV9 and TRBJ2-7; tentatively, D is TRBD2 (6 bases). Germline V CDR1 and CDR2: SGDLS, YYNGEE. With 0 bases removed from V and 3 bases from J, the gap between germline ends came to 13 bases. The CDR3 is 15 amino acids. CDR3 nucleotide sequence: TGTGCCAGCAGCGTAGCTGCGGGACGAAACTACGAGCAGTACTTC. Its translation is CASSVAAGRNYEQYF.

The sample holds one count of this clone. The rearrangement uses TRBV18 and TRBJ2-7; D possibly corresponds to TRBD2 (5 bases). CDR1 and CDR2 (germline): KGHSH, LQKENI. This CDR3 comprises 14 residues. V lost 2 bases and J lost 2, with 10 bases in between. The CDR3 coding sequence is TGTGCCAGCTCACCATATACTAGTACCTACGAGCAGTACTTC. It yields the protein CASSPYTSTYEQYF.

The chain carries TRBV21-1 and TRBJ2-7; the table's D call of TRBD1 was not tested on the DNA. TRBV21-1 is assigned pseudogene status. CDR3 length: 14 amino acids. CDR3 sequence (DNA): TGTGCCAGCAAGCCCCAGGGGGCCCTCTACGAGCAGTACTTC. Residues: CASKPQGALYEQYF.

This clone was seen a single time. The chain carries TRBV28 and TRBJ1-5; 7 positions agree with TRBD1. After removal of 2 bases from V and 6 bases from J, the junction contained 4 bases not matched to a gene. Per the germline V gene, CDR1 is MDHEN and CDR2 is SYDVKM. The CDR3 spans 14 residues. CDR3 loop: CASSLEGGFQPQHF. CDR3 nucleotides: TGTGCCAGCAGTTTAGAAGGGGGCTTTCAGCCCCAGCATTTT.

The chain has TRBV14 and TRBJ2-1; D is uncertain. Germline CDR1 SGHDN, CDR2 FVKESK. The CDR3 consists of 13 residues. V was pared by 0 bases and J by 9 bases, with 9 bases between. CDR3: CASSQDLVGEQFF. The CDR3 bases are TGTGCCAGCAGCCAAGACCTAGTTGGTGAGCAGTTCTTC. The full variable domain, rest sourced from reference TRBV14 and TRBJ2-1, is EAGVTQFPSHSVIEKGQTVTLRCDPISGHDNLYWYRRVMGKEIKFLLHFVKESKQDESGMPNNRFLAERTGGTYSTLKVQPAELEDSGVYFCASSQDLVGEQFFGPGTRLTVL.